This is a list of T cell receptor beta chains from one sample in a study of blood T cell repertoires in COVID-19. The method was immunoSEQ multiplex PCR; TCRdb's version includes in-frame clones alone and lacks a portion of them. The table records 200,000 or so clones, approximately 80% of them present only once. The sample comprised peripheral blood. The receptors shown here come from a human donor with acute or convalescent COVID-19. The donor label of this sample is uncertain. CDR3s include the opening cysteine and the closing phenylalanine or tryptophan. D genes are given only for firm matches. Clone size is shown for a subset of rows, as once, few, many or a class of expanded clone.

clone_size: .; v_call: TRBV19; d_call: .; j_call: TRBJ1-2; cdr3_nt: TGTGCCAGTAGACGGACGGGGGGTTACTATGGCTACACCTTC; cdr3_aa: CASRRTGGYYGYTF
clone_size: once; v_call: TRBV3-1/TRBV3-2; d_call: .; j_call: TRBJ1-4; cdr3_nt: TGTGCCAGCAGCCATCCGTGGTTCGGTGAAAAACTGTTTTTT; cdr3_aa: CASSHPWFGEKLFF
clone_size: .; v_call: TRBV18; d_call: .; j_call: TRBJ1-1; cdr3_nt: TGTGCCAGCTCACCCGGTCAGGGTGTCACTGAAGCTTTCTTT; cdr3_aa: CASSPGQGVTEAFF
clone_size: .; v_call: TRBV27; d_call: .; j_call: TRBJ2-7; cdr3_nt: TGTGCCAGCAGCCGGGACTTACTGAGCTCCTACGAGCAGTACTTC; cdr3_aa: CASSRDLLSSYEQYF
clone_size: .; v_call: TRBV9; d_call: .; j_call: TRBJ1-1; cdr3_nt: TGTGCCAGCAGCGTAGAAGGACAACCCTTGAACACTGAAGCTTTCTTT; cdr3_aa: CASSVEGQPLNTEAFF
clone_size: .; v_call: TRBV4-3; d_call: .; j_call: TRBJ2-1; cdr3_nt: TGCGCCAGCAGCCAAGATTTGAGGGATGAGCAGTTCTTC; cdr3_aa: CASSQDLRDEQFF
clone_size: .; v_call: TRBV6-5; d_call: TRBD2; j_call: TRBJ2-3; cdr3_nt: TGTGCCAGCCCTCCCGGGGGGACGCAGTATTTT; cdr3_aa: CASPPGGTQYF
clone_size: few; v_call: TRBV6-1; d_call: .; j_call: TRBJ1-5; cdr3_nt: TGTGCCAGCAGTGAGGGGATCCAGGGTAATCAGCCCCAGCATTTT; cdr3_aa: CASSEGIQGNQPQHF
clone_size: .; v_call: TRBV2; d_call: TRBD1; j_call: TRBJ1-2; cdr3_nt: TGTGCCAGCAGTAGGACAGGGAATGGAGCTAACTATGGCTACACCTTC; cdr3_aa: CASSRTGNGANYGYTF
clone_size: once; v_call: TRBV7-2; d_call: TRBD2; j_call: TRBJ2-7; cdr3_nt: TGTGCCAGCAGCTTAGTGGCGGGAGTTGCTGACGAGCAGTACTTC; cdr3_aa: CASSLVAGVADEQYF
clone_size: .; v_call: TRBV5-1; d_call: TRBD2; j_call: TRBJ2-3; cdr3_nt: TGCGCCAGCAGCTTGGGTAGTAGCGGGAGCACAGATACGCAGTATTTT; cdr3_aa: CASSLGSSGSTDTQYF
clone_size: few; v_call: TRBV7-8; d_call: TRBD1; j_call: TRBJ1-3; cdr3_nt: TGTGCCAGCAGCCTTGTCCGGACAGGGGACCGTTTCTCTGGAAACACCATATATTTT; cdr3_aa: CASSLVRTGDRFSGNTIYF
clone_size: once; v_call: TRBV7-9; d_call: TRBD2; j_call: TRBJ2-3; cdr3_nt: TGTGCCAGCAGCACGGGACTAGCGGGCCGCACAGATACGCAGTATTTT; cdr3_aa: CASSTGLAGRTDTQYF
clone_size: .; v_call: TRBV5-1; d_call: .; j_call: TRBJ2-3; cdr3_nt: TGCGCCACCAGGGACGGACTCACAGATACGCAGTATTTT; cdr3_aa: CATRDGLTDTQYF
clone_size: .; v_call: TRBV27; d_call: TRBD2; j_call: TRBJ2-7; cdr3_nt: TGTGCCAGCAGTGCCCCATCGGGGGGGTCCTACGAGCAGTACTTC; cdr3_aa: CASSAPSGGSYEQYF
clone_size: .; v_call: TRBV27; d_call: .; j_call: TRBJ1-5; cdr3_nt: TGTGCCAGCAGTTTAACGGGTGGATATAGCAATCAGCCCCAGCATTTT; cdr3_aa: CASSLTGGYSNQPQHF
clone_size: .; v_call: TRBV5-4; d_call: TRBD2; j_call: TRBJ2-1; cdr3_nt: TGTGCCAGCAGCGACGGGACTAGCGGGAGCAATGAGCAGTTCTTC; cdr3_aa: CASSDGTSGSNEQFF
clone_size: .; v_call: TRBV5-6; d_call: TRBD2; j_call: TRBJ2-1; cdr3_nt: TGTGCCTCTATAGCGGGAGTCGATTTAAGGGGGCAGTTCTTC; cdr3_aa: CASIAGVDLRGQFF
clone_size: once; v_call: TRBV7-2; d_call: .; j_call: TRBJ2-2; cdr3_nt: TGTGCCAGCAGCCTTGGCCGCCGGTCCCCTCTAGGCGGGGAGCTGTTTTTT; cdr3_aa: CASSLGRRSPLGGELFF
clone_size: .; v_call: TRBV12-3/TRBV12-4; d_call: TRBD2; j_call: TRBJ2-3; cdr3_nt: TGTGCCAGCAGTTCCGGGACTAGCGGGAAGAATTTT; cdr3_aa: CASSSGTSGKNF
clone_size: .; v_call: TRBV30; d_call: .; j_call: TRBJ1-5; cdr3_nt: TGTGCCTGGAGTGTACCGGGAAACGGCAATCAGCCCCAGCATTTT; cdr3_aa: CAWSVPGNGNQPQHF
clone_size: .; v_call: TRBV5-1; d_call: TRBD2; j_call: TRBJ2-7; cdr3_nt: TGCGCCAGCAGCCCGAGGGAGGGATCGTTCTACGAGCAGTACTTC; cdr3_aa: CASSPREGSFYEQYF
clone_size: .; v_call: TRBV11-3; d_call: TRBD1; j_call: TRBJ2-2; cdr3_nt: TGTGCCAGCAGCTTAGGAAGGACAGGGCTCGACACCGGGGAGCTGTTTTTT; cdr3_aa: CASSLGRTGLDTGELFF